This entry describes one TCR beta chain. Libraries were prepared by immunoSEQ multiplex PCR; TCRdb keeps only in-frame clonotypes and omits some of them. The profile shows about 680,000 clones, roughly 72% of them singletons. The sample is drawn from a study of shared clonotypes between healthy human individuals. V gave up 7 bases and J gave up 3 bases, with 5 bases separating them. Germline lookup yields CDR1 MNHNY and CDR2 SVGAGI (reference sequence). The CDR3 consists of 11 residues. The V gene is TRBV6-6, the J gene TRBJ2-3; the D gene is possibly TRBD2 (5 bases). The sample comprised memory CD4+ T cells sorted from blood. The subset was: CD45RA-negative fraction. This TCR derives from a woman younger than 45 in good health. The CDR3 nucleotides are TGTGCCAGCACGGGGACAGATACGCAGTATTTT. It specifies CASTGTDTQYF.